A selection of T cell receptor beta chains follows, all from one sample in a study of cytomegalovirus exposure and HLA in healthy donors. Profiling relied on immunoSEQ multiplex PCR, and the TCRdb table lists in-frame clones only, not all of them. The table shows approximately 100,000 clones, with roughly nine tenths occurring only once. Material for sequencing was PBMCs. These receptor sequences come from a man aged 18 to 29 in good health and CMV-seropositive. The CDR3 runs from the conserved cysteine through the conserved F or W. The D gene is left open where the match is weak. Clone size is shown for a subset of rows, as once, few, many or a class of expanded clone.

j_gene: TRBJ1-1; v_gene: TRBV6-5; abundance: -; d_gene: -; CDR3aa: CASSGPTEAFF; CDR3nt: TGTGCCAGCAGTGGGCCCACTGAAGCTTTCTTT
j_gene: TRBJ1-6; v_gene: TRBV9; abundance: -; d_gene: TRBD1; CDR3aa: CASSARDSNSPLHF; CDR3nt: TGTGCCAGCAGCGCCCGGGACAGTAATTCACCCCTCCACTTT
j_gene: TRBJ1-1; v_gene: TRBV6-5; abundance: once; d_gene: -; CDR3aa: CASSYRGVGSEAFF; CDR3nt: TGTGCCAGCAGTTACCGGGGGGTCGGGTCTGAAGCTTTCTTT
j_gene: TRBJ1-1; v_gene: TRBV19; abundance: once; d_gene: TRBD1; CDR3aa: CASRTGLIDTEAFF; CDR3nt: TGTGCCAGTAGGACAGGGCTGATCGACACTGAAGCTTTCTTT
j_gene: TRBJ1-1; v_gene: TRBV19; abundance: -; d_gene: TRBD1; CDR3aa: CASSTTGQGTEAFF; CDR3nt: TGTGCCAGTAGTACCACGGGACAGGGAACTGAAGCTTTCTTT
j_gene: TRBJ1-1; v_gene: TRBV15; abundance: once; d_gene: -; CDR3aa: CATSRDGGRTEAFF; CDR3nt: TGTGCCACCAGCAGAGACGGGGGGCGCACTGAAGCTTTCTTT
j_gene: TRBJ1-6; v_gene: TRBV4-1; abundance: -; d_gene: TRBD1; CDR3aa: CASSQERTRTGRNSPLHF; CDR3nt: TGCGCCAGCAGCCAAGAGAGGACCCGGACAGGGCGAAATTCACCCCTCCACTTT
j_gene: TRBJ1-1; v_gene: TRBV6-5; abundance: -; d_gene: -; CDR3aa: CASSYSGGGTEAFF; CDR3nt: TGTGCCAGCAGTTACTCGGGGGGAGGCACTGAAGCTTTCTTT
j_gene: TRBJ2-1; v_gene: TRBV7-9; abundance: -; d_gene: TRBD2; CDR3aa: CASSFSPSGNEQFF; CDR3nt: TGTGCCAGCAGCTTCTCGCCTAGCGGCAATGAGCAGTTCTTC
j_gene: TRBJ2-2; v_gene: TRBV16; abundance: -; d_gene: TRBD2; CDR3aa: CASSHRTSGSTGELFF; CDR3nt: TGTGCCAGCAGCCATCGGACTAGCGGGAGTACCGGGGAGCTGTTTTTT
j_gene: TRBJ2-7; v_gene: TRBV6-5; abundance: -; d_gene: -; CDR3aa: CASSYGGPNYEQYF; CDR3nt: TGTGCCAGCAGTTACGGGGGCCCCAACTACGAGCAGTACTTC
j_gene: TRBJ1-5; v_gene: TRBV4-3; abundance: -; d_gene: TRBD1; CDR3aa: CASSQGTGSNQPQHF; CDR3nt: TGCGCCAGCAGCCAAGGGACAGGGTCCAATCAGCCCCAGCATTTT
j_gene: TRBJ2-1; v_gene: TRBV6-1; abundance: once; d_gene: -; CDR3aa: CASSEIPIGEQFF; CDR3nt: TGTGCCAGCAGTGAAATTCCGATCGGTGAGCAGTTCTTC
j_gene: TRBJ1-1; v_gene: TRBV29-1; abundance: -; d_gene: TRBD1; CDR3aa: CSVEPPGQGTEAFF; CDR3nt: TGCAGCGTTGAACCCCCGGGACAGGGGACTGAAGCTTTCTTT
j_gene: TRBJ1-4; v_gene: TRBV7-6; abundance: -; d_gene: TRBD1; CDR3aa: CASSLGTGGDEKLFF; CDR3nt: TGTGCCAGCAGCTTGGGGACAGGGGGTGATGAAAAACTGTTTTTT
j_gene: TRBJ2-1; v_gene: TRBV4-2; abundance: -; d_gene: TRBD2; CDR3aa: CASSQQRGLAGGVVYEQFF; CDR3nt: TGTGCCAGCAGCCAACAACGGGGACTAGCGGGAGGGGTGGTGTATGAGCAGTTCTTC
j_gene: TRBJ2-6; v_gene: TRBV7-9; abundance: -; d_gene: TRBD1; CDR3aa: CASSLDRTGSSGANVLTF; CDR3nt: TGTGCCAGCAGCTTAGATCGGACAGGCAGCTCTGGGGCCAACGTCCTGACTTTC
j_gene: TRBJ2-1; v_gene: TRBV7-9; abundance: -; d_gene: -; CDR3aa: CASRDRRFGGGQFF; CDR3nt: TGTGCCAGCAGGGACAGACGTTTCGGAGGCGGGCAGTTCTTC
j_gene: TRBJ1-5; v_gene: TRBV25-1; abundance: -; d_gene: TRBD1; CDR3aa: CASSTGGGMQPQHF; CDR3nt: TGTGCCAGCAGTACAGGGGGTGGAATGCAGCCCCAGCATTTT
j_gene: TRBJ2-7; v_gene: TRBV7-2; abundance: -; d_gene: -; CDR3aa: CASSLDPYSYEQYF; CDR3nt: TGTGCCAGCAGCTTAGACCCGTACAGCTACGAGCAGTACTTC
j_gene: TRBJ2-2; v_gene: TRBV7-7; abundance: -; d_gene: -; CDR3aa: CASSLGQDTGELFF; CDR3nt: TGTGCCAGCAGCTTAGGACAGGACACCGGGGAGCTGTTTTTT
j_gene: TRBJ2-7; v_gene: TRBV4-3; abundance: few; d_gene: -; CDR3aa: CASSQVGSATYEQYF; CDR3nt: TGCGCCAGCAGCCAAGTCGGTAGCGCTACTTACGAGCAGTACTTC
j_gene: TRBJ2-7; v_gene: TRBV11-2; abundance: -; d_gene: TRBD1; CDR3aa: CASSSDRDNYEQYF; CDR3nt: TGTGCCAGCAGCTCGGACAGGGACAACTACGAGCAGTACTTC
j_gene: TRBJ1-2; v_gene: TRBV6-1; abundance: -; d_gene: -; CDR3aa: CASSDSRVYGYTF; CDR3nt: TGTGCCAGCAGTGATAGCAGGGTCTACGGCTACACCTTC
j_gene: TRBJ2-7; v_gene: TRBV5-1; abundance: -; d_gene: -; CDR3aa: CASSLSGIREQYF; CDR3nt: TGCGCCAGCAGCTTGTCAGGGATTAGGGAGCAGTACTTC
j_gene: TRBJ1-2; v_gene: TRBV7-9; abundance: -; d_gene: TRBD1; CDR3aa: CASSLISDRGYGYTF; CDR3nt: TGTGCCAGCAGCTTAATATCGGACAGGGGGTATGGCTACACCTTC
j_gene: TRBJ1-2; v_gene: TRBV18; abundance: -; d_gene: TRBD1; CDR3aa: CASSPASSRGPSYGYTF; CDR3nt: TGTGCCAGCTCACCTGCGAGTTCCAGGGGGCCTTCCTATGGCTACACCTTC
j_gene: TRBJ2-7; v_gene: TRBV10-1; abundance: -; d_gene: TRBD2; CDR3aa: CASSAGGRAREQYF; CDR3nt: TGCGCCAGCAGTGCCGGCGGGAGGGCCCGCGAGCAGTACTTC
j_gene: TRBJ2-1; v_gene: TRBV10-1; abundance: -; d_gene: -; CDR3aa: CASSPGGGHEQFF; CDR3nt: TGCGCCAGCAGTCCTGGGGGCGGCCATGAGCAGTTCTTC
j_gene: TRBJ2-3; v_gene: TRBV5-1; abundance: -; d_gene: -; CDR3aa: CASSLGQGLTDTQYF; CDR3nt: TGCGCCAGCAGCTTGGGACAGGGACTCACAGATACGCAGTATTTT
j_gene: TRBJ1-2; v_gene: TRBV7-3; abundance: -; d_gene: -; CDR3aa: CASFCIDQTSQDYGYTF; CDR3nt: TGTGCCAGCTTTTGCATCGACCAAACCTCTCAGGACTATGGCTACACCTTC
j_gene: TRBJ2-7; v_gene: TRBV6-1; abundance: -; d_gene: TRBD2; CDR3aa: CASSEHGRGSGEQYF; CDR3nt: TGTGCCAGCAGTGAACACGGGAGGGGCTCGGGTGAGCAGTACTTC
j_gene: TRBJ2-7; v_gene: TRBV7-3; abundance: -; d_gene: -; CDR3aa: CASSSNFGYEQYF; CDR3nt: TGTGCCAGCAGCTCAAACTTCGGCTACGAGCAGTACTTC
j_gene: TRBJ2-7; v_gene: TRBV20-1; abundance: -; d_gene: -; CDR3aa: CSAGDSREQYF; CDR3nt: TGCAGTGCTGGGGACTCTCGCGAGCAGTACTTC
j_gene: TRBJ2-7; v_gene: TRBV7-3; abundance: -; d_gene: -; CDR3aa: CASSLAGNSYEQYF; CDR3nt: TGTGCCAGCAGCTTAGCGGGGAACTCCTACGAGCAGTACTTC
j_gene: TRBJ1-5; v_gene: TRBV28; abundance: -; d_gene: TRBD1; CDR3aa: CASSTGQVVNQPQHF; CDR3nt: TGTGCCAGCAGTACGGGACAGGTCGTAAATCAGCCCCAGCATTTT